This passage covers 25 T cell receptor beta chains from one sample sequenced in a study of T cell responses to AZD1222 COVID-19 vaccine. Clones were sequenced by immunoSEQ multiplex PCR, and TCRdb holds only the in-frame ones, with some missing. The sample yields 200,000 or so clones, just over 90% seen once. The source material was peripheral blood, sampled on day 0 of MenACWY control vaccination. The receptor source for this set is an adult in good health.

CDR3 nucleotide sequence: TGTGCCAGCAGTTACGTTAGCGGGCGTGCTAGCACAGATACGCAGTATTTT. This sequence encodes CASSYVSGRASTDTQYF. This rearrangement joins TRBV6-2 or TRBV6-3 to TRBJ2-3, with 7 bases aligning to TRBD2. Germline V lookup: CDR1 MNHEY, CDR2 SVGEGT. Trimming cost V 2 bases and J 0 bases; bases outside gene matches: 8. CDR3 length equals 17 residues.

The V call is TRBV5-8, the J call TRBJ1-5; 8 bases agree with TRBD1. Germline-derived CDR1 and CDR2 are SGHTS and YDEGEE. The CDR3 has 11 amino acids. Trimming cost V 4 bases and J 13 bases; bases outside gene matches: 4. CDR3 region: CASSGTGAQHF. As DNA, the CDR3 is TGTGCCAGCAGCGGGACAGGCGCTCAGCATTTT.

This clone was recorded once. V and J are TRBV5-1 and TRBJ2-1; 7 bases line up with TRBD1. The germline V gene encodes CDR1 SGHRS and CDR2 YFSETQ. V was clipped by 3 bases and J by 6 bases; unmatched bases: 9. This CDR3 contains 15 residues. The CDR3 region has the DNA TGCGCCAGCAGCTCAGGACAGGTGAGCGGCAATGAGCAGTTCTTC. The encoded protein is CASSSGQVSGNEQFF.

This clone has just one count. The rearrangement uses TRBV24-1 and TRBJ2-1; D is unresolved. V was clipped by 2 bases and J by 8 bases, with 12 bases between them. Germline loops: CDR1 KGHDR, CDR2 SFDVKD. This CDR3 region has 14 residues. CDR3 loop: CATSDWARSDEQFF. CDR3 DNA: TGTGCCACCAGTGATTGGGCCAGGTCGGATGAGCAGTTCTTC.

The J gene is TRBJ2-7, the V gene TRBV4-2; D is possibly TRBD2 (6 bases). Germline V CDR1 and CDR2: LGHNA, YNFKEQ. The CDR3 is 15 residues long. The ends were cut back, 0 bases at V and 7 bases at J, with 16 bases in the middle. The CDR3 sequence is CASSQEWSGSGEQYF. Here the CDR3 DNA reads TGTGCCAGCAGCCAAGAGTGGAGCGGAAGCGGGGAGCAGTACTTC.

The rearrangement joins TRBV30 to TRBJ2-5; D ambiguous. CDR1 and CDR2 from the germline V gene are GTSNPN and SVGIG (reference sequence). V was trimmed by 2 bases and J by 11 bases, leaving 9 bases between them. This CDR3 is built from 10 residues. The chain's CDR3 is CAWSSASQYF. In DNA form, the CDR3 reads TGTGCCTGGAGTTCGGCTAGTCAGTACTTC. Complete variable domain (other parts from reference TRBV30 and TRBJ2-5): SQTIHQWPATLVQPVGSPLSLECTVEGTSNPNLYWYRQAAGRGLQLLFYSVGIGQISSEVPQNLSASRPQDRQFILSSKKLLLSDSGFYLCAWSSASQYFGPGTRLLVL.

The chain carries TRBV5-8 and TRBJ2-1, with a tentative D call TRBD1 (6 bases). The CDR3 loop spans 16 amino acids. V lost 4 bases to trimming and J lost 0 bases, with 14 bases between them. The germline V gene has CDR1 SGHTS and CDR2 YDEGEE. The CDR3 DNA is TGTGCCAGCAGCGAGGGACACACCAGCTCCTACAATGAGCAGTTCTTC. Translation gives CASSEGHTSSYNEQFF.

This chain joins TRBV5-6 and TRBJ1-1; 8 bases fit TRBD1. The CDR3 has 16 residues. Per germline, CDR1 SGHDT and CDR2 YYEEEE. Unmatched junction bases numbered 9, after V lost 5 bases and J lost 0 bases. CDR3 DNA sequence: TGTGCCAGCAGTCTTATGACAGGGGTTATGAACACTGAAGCTTTCTTT. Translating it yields CASSLMTGVMNTEAFF.

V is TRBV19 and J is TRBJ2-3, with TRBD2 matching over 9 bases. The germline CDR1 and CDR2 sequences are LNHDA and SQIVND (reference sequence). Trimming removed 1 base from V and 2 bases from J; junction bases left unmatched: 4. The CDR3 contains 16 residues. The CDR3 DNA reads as TGTGCCAGTAGTATAGGAGCGGGGGGTCACACAGATACGCAGTATTTT. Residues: CASSIGAGGHTDTQYF.

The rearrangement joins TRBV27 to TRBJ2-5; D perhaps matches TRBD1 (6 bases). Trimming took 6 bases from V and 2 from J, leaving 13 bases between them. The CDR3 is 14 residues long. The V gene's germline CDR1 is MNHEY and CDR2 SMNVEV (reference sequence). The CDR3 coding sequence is TGTGCCAGCAGCCAGGGGACGGATCAAGAGACCCAGTACTTC. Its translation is CASSQGTDQETQYF.

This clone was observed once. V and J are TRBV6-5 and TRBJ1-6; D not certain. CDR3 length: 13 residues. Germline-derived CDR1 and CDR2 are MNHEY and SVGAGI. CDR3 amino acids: CLSSSHGGSPLHF. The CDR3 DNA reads TGTTTAAGCTCCAGCCACGGTGGTTCACCCCTCCACTTT.

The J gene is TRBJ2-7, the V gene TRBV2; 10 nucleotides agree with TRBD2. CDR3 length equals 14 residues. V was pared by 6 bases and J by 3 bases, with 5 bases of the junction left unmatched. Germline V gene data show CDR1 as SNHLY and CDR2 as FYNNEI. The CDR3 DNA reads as TGTGCCAGCAGGCTTAGCGGGGGGCTCTACGAGCAGTACTTC. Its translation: CASRLSGGLYEQYF.

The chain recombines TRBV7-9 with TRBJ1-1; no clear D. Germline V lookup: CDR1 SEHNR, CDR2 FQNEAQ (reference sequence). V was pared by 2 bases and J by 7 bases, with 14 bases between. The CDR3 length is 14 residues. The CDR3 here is CASSLSHGQIEAFF. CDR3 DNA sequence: TGTGCCAGCAGCTTATCTCACGGCCAAATTGAAGCTTTCTTT.

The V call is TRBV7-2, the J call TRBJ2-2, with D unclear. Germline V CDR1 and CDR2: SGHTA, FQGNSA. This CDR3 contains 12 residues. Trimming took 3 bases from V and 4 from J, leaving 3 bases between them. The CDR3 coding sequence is TGTGCCAGCAGCTTCTTCACCGGGGAGCTGTTTTTT. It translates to CASSFFTGELFF.

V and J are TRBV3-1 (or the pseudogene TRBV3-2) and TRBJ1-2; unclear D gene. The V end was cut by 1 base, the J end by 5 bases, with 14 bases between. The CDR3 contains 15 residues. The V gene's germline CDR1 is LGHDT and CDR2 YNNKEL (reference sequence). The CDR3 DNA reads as TGTGCCAGCAGCCAAGGGTTAGACGGAAGGTATGGCTACACCTTC. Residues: CASSQGLDGRYGYTF.

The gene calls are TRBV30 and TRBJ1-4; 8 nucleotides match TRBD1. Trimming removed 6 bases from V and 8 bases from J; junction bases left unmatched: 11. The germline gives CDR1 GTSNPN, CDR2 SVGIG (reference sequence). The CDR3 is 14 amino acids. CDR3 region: CACYSYWTGEKLFF. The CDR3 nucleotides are TGTGCCTGTTATAGTTATTGGACAGGGGAAAAACTGTTTTTT.

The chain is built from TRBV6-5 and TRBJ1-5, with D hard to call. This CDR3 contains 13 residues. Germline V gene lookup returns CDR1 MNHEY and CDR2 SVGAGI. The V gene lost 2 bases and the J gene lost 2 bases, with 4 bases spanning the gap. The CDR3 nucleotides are TGTGCCAGCAGTTACGATGGCAATCAGCCCCAGCATTTT. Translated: CASSYDGNQPQHF.

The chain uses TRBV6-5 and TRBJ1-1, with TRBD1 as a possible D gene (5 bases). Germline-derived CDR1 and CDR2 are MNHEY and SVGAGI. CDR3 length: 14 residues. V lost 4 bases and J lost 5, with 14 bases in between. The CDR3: CASSSRGGPTEAFF. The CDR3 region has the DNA TGTGCCAGCAGTTCGAGGGGAGGGCCGACTGAAGCTTTCTTT.

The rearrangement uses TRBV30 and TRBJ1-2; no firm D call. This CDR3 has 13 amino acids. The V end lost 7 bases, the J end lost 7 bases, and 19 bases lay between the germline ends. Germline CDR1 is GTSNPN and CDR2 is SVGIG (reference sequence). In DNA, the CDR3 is TGTGCCTTTCGACGGGTGCGAGCTGCTGGCTACACCTTC. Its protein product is CAFRRVRAAGYTF.

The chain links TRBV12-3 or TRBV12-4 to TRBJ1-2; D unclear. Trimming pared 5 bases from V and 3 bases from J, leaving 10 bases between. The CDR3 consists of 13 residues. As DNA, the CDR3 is TGTGCCAGCAGTCGTCGGGCCCACTATGGCTACACCTTC. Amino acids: CASSRRAHYGYTF.

CDR3 region: CASKGPGVEQYF. The CDR3 DNA follows: TGTGCCAGTAAGGGGCCCGGGGTTGAGCAGTACTTC. The genes are TRBV19 and TRBJ2-7; the D gene could be TRBD1 or TRBD2 (5 bases each). The CDR3 totals 12 residues. With 7 bases removed from V and 7 bases from J, the gap between germline ends came to 14 bases. The germline V gene has CDR1 LNHDA and CDR2 SQIVND (reference sequence).

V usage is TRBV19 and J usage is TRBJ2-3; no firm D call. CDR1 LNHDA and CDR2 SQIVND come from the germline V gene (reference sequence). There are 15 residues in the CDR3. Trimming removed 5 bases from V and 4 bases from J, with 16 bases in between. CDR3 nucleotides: TGTGCCAGTAGTCCTCCGGGTCGCGGCCCAGATACGCAGTATTTT. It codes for CASSPPGRGPDTQYF.

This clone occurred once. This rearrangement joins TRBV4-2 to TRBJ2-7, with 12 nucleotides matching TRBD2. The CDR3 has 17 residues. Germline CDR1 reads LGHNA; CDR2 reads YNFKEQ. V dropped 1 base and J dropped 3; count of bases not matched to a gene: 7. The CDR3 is CASSQVAGTSGYYEQYF. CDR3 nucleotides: TGTGCCAGCAGCCAAGTAGCCGGGACTAGCGGGTACTACGAGCAGTACTTC.

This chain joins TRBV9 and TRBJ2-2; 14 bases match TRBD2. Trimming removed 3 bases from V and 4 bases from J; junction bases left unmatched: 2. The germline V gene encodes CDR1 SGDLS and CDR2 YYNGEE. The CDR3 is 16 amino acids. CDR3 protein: CASSAGTSGGTGELFF. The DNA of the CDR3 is TGTGCCAGCAGCGCAGGGACTAGCGGGGGCACCGGGGAGCTGTTTTTT.

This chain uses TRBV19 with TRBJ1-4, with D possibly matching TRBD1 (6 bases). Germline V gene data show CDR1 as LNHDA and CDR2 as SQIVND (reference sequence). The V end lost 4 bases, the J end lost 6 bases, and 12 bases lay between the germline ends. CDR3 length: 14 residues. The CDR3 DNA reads TGTGCCAGTAGTAACTCAGGGGACGATGAAAAACTGTTTTTT. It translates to CASSNSGDDEKLFF.